This section outlines one TCR beta chain sequence together with its context. The data were produced by immunoSEQ multiplex PCR, yet TCRdb's version contains in-frame clones alone and is incomplete. The table has about 1.5 million clones, 96% seen once. This sample is drawn from a study of shared clonotypes between healthy human individuals. Germline CDR1 MDHEN, CDR2 SYDVKM. V dropped 2 bases and J dropped 2 bases, with 4 bases sitting between them. This CDR3 spans 13 amino acids. The clonotype originates from a young man in good health. The chain couples TRBV28 to TRBJ2-1; no firm D call. Sequencing was performed on naive CD4+ T cells sorted from blood. Sample subset: CD45RA+ positively selected. CDR3 in amino acids: CASSLGAYNEQFF. In DNA form, the CDR3 reads TGTGCCAGCAGTTTAGGCGCCTACAATGAGCAGTTCTTC.